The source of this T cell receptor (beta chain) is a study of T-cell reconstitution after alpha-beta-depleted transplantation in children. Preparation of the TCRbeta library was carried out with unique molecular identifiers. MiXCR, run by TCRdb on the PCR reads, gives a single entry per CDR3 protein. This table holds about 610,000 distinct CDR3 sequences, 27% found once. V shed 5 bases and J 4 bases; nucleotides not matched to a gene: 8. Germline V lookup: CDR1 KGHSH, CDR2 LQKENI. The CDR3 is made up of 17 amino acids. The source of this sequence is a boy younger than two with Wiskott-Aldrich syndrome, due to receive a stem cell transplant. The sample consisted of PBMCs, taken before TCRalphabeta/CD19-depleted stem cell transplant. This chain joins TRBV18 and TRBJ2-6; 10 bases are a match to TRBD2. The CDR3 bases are TGTGCCAGCTCAGCCCTAGCGGGAGTGCCCGGGGCCAACGTCCTGACTTTC. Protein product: CASSALAGVPGANVLTF.